This T cell receptor beta chain derives from a study of Graves' ophthalmopathy and Graves' hyperthyroidism. Findings of the study overall: Blood also carried most expanded thyroid clonotypes exceeding 0.001 frequency.

Investigators amplified TCR beta CDR3 regions from RNA transcripts. Scientists carried out first-round RT-PCR using HTBI primers and then a second-round multiplex PCR. From the multiplex PCR reads, TCRdb called clonotypes with MiXCR, one entry per CDR3 protein. The data show 350,000 to 450,000 distinct CDR3 sequences, roughly 21% seen once. On this clonotype itself: The antigen remains undetermined.

This CDR3 comprises 16 residues. Trimming left V 2 bases short and J 5 bases short, with 22 bases between. CDR1 is GTSNPN, CDR2 SVGIG, per germline (reference sequence). Hyperthyroidism patients, aged 18 to 65, were newly diagnosed, under 2 months' duration. Each diagnosis was determined on the basis of clinical symptoms, serum thyroxine, TRAb, thyroid ultrasound and orbital computed tomography. Isolation of PBMCs was performed using 10 ml of fresh peripheral blood. This clonotype was obtained from a woman aged 18-29 years with stable Graves' hyperthyroidism. The specimen was peripheral blood. The V call is TRBV30, the J call TRBJ2-7; tentatively, D is TRBD1 (5 bases). As DNA, the CDR3 is TGTGCCTGGAGTTACTTTCCTGGACAAGGTGTCCACGAGCAGTACTTC. This gives the protein CAWSYFPGQGVHEQYF. Complete variable domain (other parts from reference TRBV30 and TRBJ2-7): SQTIHQWPATLVQPVGSPLSLECTVEGTSNPNLYWYRQAAGRGLQLLFYSVGIGQISSEVPQNLSASRPQDRQFILSSKKLLLSDSGFYLCAWSYFPGQGVHEQYFGPGTRLTVT.